Here is one T cell receptor beta chain with its context. Its specificity is not known. The sample comes from a study of blood T cells in healthy people across ages. V dropped 5 bases and J dropped 8 bases, with 13 bases sitting between them. Germline V gene data show CDR1 as SGHVS and CDR2 as FNYEAQ. The CDR3 runs 13 residues. A sample-barcoded 5' primer and a J-beta primer mix were used in a second PCR of roughly 7 to 11 cycles. TCRdb passed the 5' RACE reads through MiXCR, listing each CDR3 protein once. The sample shows roughly 700,000 distinct CDR3 sequences, 20% to 30% of them seen only once. Study findings and constraints: The recorded TCR beta diversity per million T cells decreased in a roughly linear manner with age. Relative to aged donors, long-lived donors carried more naive CD4+ cells and displayed higher diversity.

The data also belong to a second study, concerning T cells of mothers and their children. As reported in that work: Pairs that are related and pairs that are unrelated have TCR recombination output shaped similarly by thymic selection. Related mother and child pairs showed slightly greater overlap (not significant) than unrelated pairs did.

The receptor comes from a boy aged 5 to 17 in good health. The V and J genes are TRBV7-6 and TRBJ2-1; possible D gene TRBD2, 6 bases. The source material was blood. CDR3 protein: CASSPPGVHEQFF. The CDR3 region has the DNA TGTGCCAGCAGCCCCCCGGGGGTGCATGAGCAGTTCTTC. The full variable domain, with the rest looked up from reference TRBV7-6 and TRBJ2-1, is GAGVSQSPRYKVTKRGQDVALRCDPISGHVSLYWYRQALGQGPEFLTYFNYEAQQDKSGLPNDRFSAERPEGSISTLTIQRTEQRDSAMYRCASSPPGVHEQFFGPGTRLTVL.